The rows below give T cell receptor beta chains drawn from one sample of a study of cytomegalovirus exposure and HLA in healthy donors. The assay was immunoSEQ multiplex PCR, and TCRdb's table has in-frame clones only and misses some. Of about 190,000 clones in the sample, approximately 79% were seen once. What was sequenced was PBMCs. All receptors come from a woman aged 18-29 years in good health and CMV-seronegative. CDR3s include the opening cysteine and the closing phenylalanine or tryptophan. A D gene is named only where the DNA matches it firmly. Where a row states a size, it is once, few, many or the class of an expanded clone; other rows omit it.

j_call clone_size d_call v_call cdr3_nt cdr3_aa
TRBJ2-6 few - TRBV7-8 TGTGCCAGCAGCTTTGTGGGGCCTGGGGCCAACGTCCTGACTTTC CASSFVGPGANVLTF
TRBJ2-2 once TRBD2 TRBV13 TGTGCCAGCAGCTTCTACTCTAGCGGGGGGTACACCGGGGAGCTGTTTTTT CASSFYSSGGYTGELFF
TRBJ1-5 - - TRBV7-8 TGTGCCAGCAGCTTAGGGAGGGGAAACCAGCCCCAGCATTTT CASSLGRGNQPQHF
TRBJ1-6 few TRBD1 TRBV4-2 TGTGCCAGCAGCCTACAAGTTGAGATGGGACAGGGGGCCTTGTGGAATTCACCCCTCCACTTT CASSLQVEMGQGALWNSPLHF
TRBJ2-7 - TRBD2 TRBV30 TGTGCCTGGAGTGGAGAGACTAGCGGGATATCGAACGAGCAGTACTTC CAWSGETSGISNEQYF
TRBJ2-1 once - TRBV4-3 TGCGCCAGCAGCCAGGGGCGGGAACGTAATGAGCAGTTCTTC CASSQGRERNEQFF
TRBJ1-4 - TRBD1 TRBV13 TGTGCCAGCAGCACAACCGGGACAGTTAATGAAAAACTGTTTTTT CASSTTGTVNEKLFF
TRBJ1-2 once - TRBV5-6 TGTGCCAGCAGCTTGGTACCAGATCCGGGTGGCTACACCTTC CASSLVPDPGGYTF
TRBJ2-1 - TRBD2 TRBV7-9 TGTGCCAGCAGAGGGACTAGCGGGGGTAGTTACAATGAGCAGTTCTTC CASRGTSGGSYNEQFF
TRBJ2-3 - TRBD1 TRBV7-8 TGTGCCAGCAGCTTAAACAGGGGACCCACAGATACGCAGTATTTT CASSLNRGPTDTQYF
TRBJ1-4 - - TRBV4-3 TGCGCCAGCAGCCAAGATAGAGTCGTGGATGAAAAACTGTTTTTT CASSQDRVVDEKLFF
TRBJ2-7 few - TRBV6-5 TGTGCCAGCAGTTACACAGGCTACGAGCAGTACTTC CASSYTGYEQYF
TRBJ2-7 - - TRBV28 TGTGCCAGCAGTTTATCCCTGGAGAGGCTAGCCCTAGGGGGCGAGCAGTACTTC CASSLSLERLALGGEQYF
TRBJ2-5 once TRBD2 TRBV2 TGTGCCACTAGCGGGGGGGAGACCCAGTACTTC CATSGGETQYF
TRBJ2-1 - TRBD1 TRBV11-1 TGTGCCAGCAGCTATGGACAGGGGGTTCCCAATGAGCAGTTCTTC CASSYGQGVPNEQFF
TRBJ1-1 - - TRBV27 TGTGCCAGCAGTTTGGCGGGGCCGAGCACTGAAGCTTTCTTT CASSLAGPSTEAFF
TRBJ2-7 - TRBD1 TRBV19 TGTGCCAGTATAAGTGGGCAGGGGGAGACCCACTTC CASISGQGETHF
TRBJ2-2 - TRBD2 TRBV5-6 TGTGCCAGCAGTCCTACTAGCGGGGAAGACACCGGGGAGCTGTTTTTT CASSPTSGEDTGELFF
TRBJ2-5 few - TRBV15 TGTGCCACCAGCAGAGATGTGGTGACTTCGGAGACCCAGTACTTC CATSRDVVTSETQYF
TRBJ2-1 - TRBD2 TRBV7-8 TGTGCCAGCAGCTTTGGGACTAGCGGGCCGATTTACAATGAGCAGTTCTTC CASSFGTSGPIYNEQFF
TRBJ2-2 once - TRBV5-1 TGCGCCAGCAGCTCCCTTCAGGGGACCGGGGAGCTGTTTTTT CASSSLQGTGELFF
TRBJ1-5 - TRBD1 TRBV6-5 TGTGCCAGCAGCCCGACAGGGGGCACGAGTCAGCCCCAGCATTTT CASSPTGGTSQPQHF
TRBJ1-6 - - TRBV6-5 TGTGCCAGCAGTCAATCCGACAGGCTTGGGGCACCCCTCCACTTT CASSQSDRLGAPLHF
TRBJ1-1 - - TRBV18 TGTGCCAGCTCACCCAGGGGTAGTAACACTGAAGCTTTCTTT CASSPRGSNTEAFF